The clone carrying this T cell receptor (beta chain) was recorded a few times. The source of the sample is a study of cytomegalovirus exposure and HLA in healthy donors. The PCR had 60 Vbeta and 13 Jbeta primers. The data were produced by immunoSEQ multiplex PCR, yet TCRdb's version contains in-frame clones alone and is incomplete. The data hold just over 200,000 clones, with under 70% observed a single time. V was clipped by 1 base and J by 6 bases; unmatched bases: 8. The CDR3 consists of 16 residues. Germline V gene sequence: CDR1 LGHNA, CDR2 YNFKEQ. Material: PBMCs. The rearrangement links TRBV4-2 to TRBJ1-2; 10 positions agree with TRBD1. The sequence derives from a man aged 40-50 years in good health and CMV-seropositive. The CDR3 sequence is CASSQGPGTGVNGYTF. DNA for the CDR3: TGTGCCAGCAGCCAAGGACCCGGGACAGGGGTGAATGGCTACACCTTC.